This record concerns one T cell receptor (beta chain) sequence. These data are taken from a study of blood T cell repertoires in COVID-19. Study-level background: Samples taken during acute and convalescent COVID-19 were collected in the United States, Italy and Spain. PBMCs, B-cell-depleted T cells, or T cells were the source of the cDNA or gDNA that made up the material.

The CDR3 sequence is 15 residues long. CDR1 and CDR2 (germline): MDHEN, SYDVKM. The V end lost 4 bases, the J end lost 5 bases, and 17 bases lay between the germline ends. Sequencing was performed with immunoSEQ multiplex PCR; in TCRdb, only in-frame clones are kept and a portion is missing. Here the sample spans over 150,000 clones, roughly 86% being singletons. Enrollment of patients from Seattle took place during active infection, with longitudinal follow-up. The V and J genes are TRBV28 and TRBJ1-1; no clear D. This sequence originates from a man aged 60-69 years with COVID-19, enrolled during active disease. Specimen: peripheral blood. In DNA form, the CDR3 reads TGTGCCAGCAGTTCCACTGGGGAGGCCAGAACTGAAGCTTTCTTT. As protein: CASSSTGEARTEAFF.